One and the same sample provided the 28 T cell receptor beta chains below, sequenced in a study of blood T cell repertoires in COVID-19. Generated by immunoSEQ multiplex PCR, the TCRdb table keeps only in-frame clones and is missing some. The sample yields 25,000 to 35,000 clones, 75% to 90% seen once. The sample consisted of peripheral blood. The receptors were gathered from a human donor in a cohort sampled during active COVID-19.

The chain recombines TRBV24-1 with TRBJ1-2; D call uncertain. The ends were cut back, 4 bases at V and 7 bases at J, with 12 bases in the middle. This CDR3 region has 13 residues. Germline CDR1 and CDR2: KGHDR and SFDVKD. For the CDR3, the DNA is TGTGCCACCAGTGACACCTCTACGGGTGGCTACACCTTC. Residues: CATSDTSTGGYTF.

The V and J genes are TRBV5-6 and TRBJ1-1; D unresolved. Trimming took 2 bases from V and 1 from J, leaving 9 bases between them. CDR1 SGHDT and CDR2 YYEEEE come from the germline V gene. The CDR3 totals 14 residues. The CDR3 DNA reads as TGTGCCAGCAGCTTTAAGCTAACGAACACTGAAGCTTTCTTT. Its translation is CASSFKLTNTEAFF. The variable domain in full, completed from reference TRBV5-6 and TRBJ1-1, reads DAGVTQSPTHLIKTRGQQVTLRCSPKSGHDTVSWYQQALGQGPQFIFQYYEEEERQRGNFPDRFSGHQFPNYSSELNVNALLLGDSALYLCASSFKLTNTEAFFGQGTRLTVV.

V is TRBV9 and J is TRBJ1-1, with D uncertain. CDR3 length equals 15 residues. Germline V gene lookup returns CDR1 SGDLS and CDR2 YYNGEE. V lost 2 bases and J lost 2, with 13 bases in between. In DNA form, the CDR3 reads TGTGCCAGCAGCGTCAAGACGGAGATAAACACTGAAGCTTTCTTT. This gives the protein CASSVKTEINTEAFF.

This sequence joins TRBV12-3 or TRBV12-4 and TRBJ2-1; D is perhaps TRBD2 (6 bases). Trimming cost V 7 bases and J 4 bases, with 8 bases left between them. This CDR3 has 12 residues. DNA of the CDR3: TGTGCCAGCAACCGGGGGTACAATGAGCAGTTCTTC. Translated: CASNRGYNEQFF.

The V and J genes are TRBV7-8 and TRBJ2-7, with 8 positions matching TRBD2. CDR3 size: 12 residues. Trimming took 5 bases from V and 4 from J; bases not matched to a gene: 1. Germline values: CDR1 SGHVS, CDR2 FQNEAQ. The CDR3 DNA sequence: TGTGCCAGCAGCCCGGGGGGGTACGAGCAGTACTTC. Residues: CASSPGGYEQYF.

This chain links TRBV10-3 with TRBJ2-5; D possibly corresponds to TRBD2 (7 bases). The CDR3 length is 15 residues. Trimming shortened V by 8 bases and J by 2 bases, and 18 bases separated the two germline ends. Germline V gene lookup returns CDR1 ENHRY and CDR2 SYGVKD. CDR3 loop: CAIGEGGAQQETQYF. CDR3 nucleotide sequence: TGTGCCATCGGGGAGGGGGGGGCACAGCAAGAGACCCAGTACTTC.

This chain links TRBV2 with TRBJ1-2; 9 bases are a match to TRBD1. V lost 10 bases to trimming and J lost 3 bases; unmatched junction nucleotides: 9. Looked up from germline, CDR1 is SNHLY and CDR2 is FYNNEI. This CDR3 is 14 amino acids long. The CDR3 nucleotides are TGTGCCACCGTTGGGGGACAGGGTCACTATGGCTACACCTTC. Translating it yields CATVGGQGHYGYTF. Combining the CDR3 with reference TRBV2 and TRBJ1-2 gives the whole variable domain EPEVTQTPSHQVTQMGQEVILRCVPISNHLYFYWYRQILGQKVEFLVSFYNNEISEKSEIFDDQFSVERPDGSNFTLKIRSTKLEDSAMYFCATVGGQGHYGYTFGSGTRLTVV.

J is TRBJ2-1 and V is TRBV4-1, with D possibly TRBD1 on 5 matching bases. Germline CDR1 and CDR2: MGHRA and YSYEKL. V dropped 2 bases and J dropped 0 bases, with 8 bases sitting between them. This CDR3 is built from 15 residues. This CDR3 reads CASSQTGNSYNEQFF. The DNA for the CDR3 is TGCGCCAGCAGCCAAACAGGTAACTCCTACAATGAGCAGTTCTTC.

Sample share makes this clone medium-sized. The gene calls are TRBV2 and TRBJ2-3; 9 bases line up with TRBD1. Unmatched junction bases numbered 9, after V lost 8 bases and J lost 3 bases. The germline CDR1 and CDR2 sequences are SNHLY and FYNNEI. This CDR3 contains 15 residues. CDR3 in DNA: TGTGCCAGCTTACTCCGGGACAGGGAAACAGATACGCAGTATTTT. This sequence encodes CASLLRDRETDTQYF. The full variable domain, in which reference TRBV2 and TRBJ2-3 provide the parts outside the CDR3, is EPEVTQTPSHQVTQMGQEVILRCVPISNHLYFYWYRQILGQKVEFLVSFYNNEISEKSEIFDDQFSVERPDGSNFTLKIRSTKLEDSAMYFCASLLRDRETDTQYFGPGTRLTVL.

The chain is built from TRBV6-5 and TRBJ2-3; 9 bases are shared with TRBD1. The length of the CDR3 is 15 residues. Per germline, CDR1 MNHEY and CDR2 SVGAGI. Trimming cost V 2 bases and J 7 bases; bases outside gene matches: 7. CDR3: CASSYTGQGRNTQYF. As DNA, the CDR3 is TGTGCCAGCAGTTACACCGGACAGGGGAGGAATACGCAGTATTTT.

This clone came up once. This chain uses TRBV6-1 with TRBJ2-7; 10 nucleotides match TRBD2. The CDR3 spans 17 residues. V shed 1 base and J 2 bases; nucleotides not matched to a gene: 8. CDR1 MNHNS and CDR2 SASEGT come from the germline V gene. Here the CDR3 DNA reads TGTGCCAGCAGTGAAGTTTGGGTAGCGGGGGGCCCCTACGAGCAGTACTTC. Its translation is CASSEVWVAGGPYEQYF.

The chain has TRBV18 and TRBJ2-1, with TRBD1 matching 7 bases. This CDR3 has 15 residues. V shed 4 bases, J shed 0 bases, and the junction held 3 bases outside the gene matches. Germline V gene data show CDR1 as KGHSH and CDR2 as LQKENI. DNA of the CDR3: TGTGCCAGCTCACAGGGACAGAACTCCTACAATGAGCAGTTCTTC. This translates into CASSQGQNSYNEQFF.

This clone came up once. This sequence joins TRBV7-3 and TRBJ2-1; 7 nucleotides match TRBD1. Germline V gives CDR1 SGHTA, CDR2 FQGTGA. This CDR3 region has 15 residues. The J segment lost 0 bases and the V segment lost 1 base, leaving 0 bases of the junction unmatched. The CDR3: CASSLRQGSYNEQFF. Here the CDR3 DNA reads TGTGCCAGCAGCTTAAGACAGGGCTCCTACAATGAGCAGTTCTTC.

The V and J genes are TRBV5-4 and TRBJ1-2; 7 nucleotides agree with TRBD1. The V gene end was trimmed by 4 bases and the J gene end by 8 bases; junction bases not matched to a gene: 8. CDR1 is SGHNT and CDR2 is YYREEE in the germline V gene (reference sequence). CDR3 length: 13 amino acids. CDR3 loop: CASSVDRVGGYTF. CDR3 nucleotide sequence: TGTGCCAGCAGCGTTGACAGGGTGGGAGGCTACACCTTC.

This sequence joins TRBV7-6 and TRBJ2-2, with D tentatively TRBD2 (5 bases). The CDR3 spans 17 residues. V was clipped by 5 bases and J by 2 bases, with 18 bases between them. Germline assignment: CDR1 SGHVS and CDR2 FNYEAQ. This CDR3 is CASSLGYGGSNTGELFF. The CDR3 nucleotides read TGTGCCAGCAGCCTCGGATACGGAGGATCCAACACCGGGGAGCTGTTTTTT.

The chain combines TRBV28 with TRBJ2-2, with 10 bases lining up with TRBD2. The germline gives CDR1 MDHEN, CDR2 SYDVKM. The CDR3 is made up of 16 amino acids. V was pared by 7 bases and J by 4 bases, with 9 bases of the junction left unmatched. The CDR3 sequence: CASTQKREGPTGELFF. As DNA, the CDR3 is TGTGCCAGCACCCAAAAGCGGGAGGGCCCCACCGGGGAGCTGTTTTTT.

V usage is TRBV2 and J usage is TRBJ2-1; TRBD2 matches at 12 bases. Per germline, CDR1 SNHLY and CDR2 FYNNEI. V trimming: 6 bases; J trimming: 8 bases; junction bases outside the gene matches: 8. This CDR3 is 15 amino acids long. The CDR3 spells CASRPTSGRPYEQFF. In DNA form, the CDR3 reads TGTGCCAGCAGGCCCACTAGCGGGAGGCCCTATGAGCAGTTCTTC.

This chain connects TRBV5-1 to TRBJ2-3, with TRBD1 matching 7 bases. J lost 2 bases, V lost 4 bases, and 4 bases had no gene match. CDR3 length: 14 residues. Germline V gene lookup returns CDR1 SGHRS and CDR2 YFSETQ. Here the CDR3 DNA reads TGCGCCAGCAGCCCGGACAGGTCCACAGATACGCAGTATTTT. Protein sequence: CASSPDRSTDTQYF.

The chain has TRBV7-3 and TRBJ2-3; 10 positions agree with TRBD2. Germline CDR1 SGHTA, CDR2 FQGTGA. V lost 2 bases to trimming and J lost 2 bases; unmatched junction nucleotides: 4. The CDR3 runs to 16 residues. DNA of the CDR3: TGTGCCAGCAGCTTAGCACTAGCGGGGTCCACAGATACGCAGTATTTT. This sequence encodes CASSLALAGSTDTQYF.

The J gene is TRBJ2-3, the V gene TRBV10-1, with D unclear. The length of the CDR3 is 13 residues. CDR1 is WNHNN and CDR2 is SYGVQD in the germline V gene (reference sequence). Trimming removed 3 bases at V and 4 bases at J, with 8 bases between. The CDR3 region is CASSDSGADTQYF. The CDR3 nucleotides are TGCGCCAGCAGTGACTCTGGAGCAGATACGCAGTATTTT.

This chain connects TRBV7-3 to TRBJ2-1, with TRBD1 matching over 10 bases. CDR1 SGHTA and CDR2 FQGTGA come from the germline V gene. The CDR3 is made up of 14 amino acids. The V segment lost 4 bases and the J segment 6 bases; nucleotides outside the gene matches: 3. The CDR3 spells CASSSRQGANEQFF. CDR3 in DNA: TGTGCCAGCAGCTCCAGACAGGGGGCCAATGAGCAGTTCTTC.

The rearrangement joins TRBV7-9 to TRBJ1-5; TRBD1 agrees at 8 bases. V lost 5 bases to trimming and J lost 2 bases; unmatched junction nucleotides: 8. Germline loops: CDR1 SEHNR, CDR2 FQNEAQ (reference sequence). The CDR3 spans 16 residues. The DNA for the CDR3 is TGTGCCAGCAGCAGAGCAGGGGGCCGAGGCAATCAGCCCCAGCATTTT. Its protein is CASSRAGGRGNQPQHF.

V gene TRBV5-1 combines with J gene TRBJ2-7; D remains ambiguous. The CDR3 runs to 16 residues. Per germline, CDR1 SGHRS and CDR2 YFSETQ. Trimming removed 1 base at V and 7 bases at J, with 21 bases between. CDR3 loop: CASSLYSRLGYQEQYF. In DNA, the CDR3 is TGCGCCAGCAGCTTGTATTCGAGACTCGGCTATCAGGAGCAGTACTTC. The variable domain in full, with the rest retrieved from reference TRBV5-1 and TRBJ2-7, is KAGVTQTPRYLIKTRGQQVTLSCSPISGHRSVSWYQQTPGQGLQFLFEYFSETQRNKGNFPGRFSGRQFSNSRSEMNVSTLELGDSALYLCASSLYSRLGYQEQYFGPGTRLTVT.

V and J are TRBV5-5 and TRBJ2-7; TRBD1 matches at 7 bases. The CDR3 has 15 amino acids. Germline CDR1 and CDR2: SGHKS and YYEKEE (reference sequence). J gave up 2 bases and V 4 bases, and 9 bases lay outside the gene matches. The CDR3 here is CASSAATGVPYEQYF. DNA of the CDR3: TGTGCCAGCAGCGCCGCTACAGGGGTTCCCTACGAGCAGTACTTC. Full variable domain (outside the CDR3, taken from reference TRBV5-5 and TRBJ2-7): DAGVTQSPTHLIKTRGQQVTLRCSPISGHKSVSWYQQVLGQGPQFIFQYYEKEERGRGNFPDRFSARQFPNYSSELNVNALLLGDSALYLCASSAATGVPYEQYFGPGTRLTVT.

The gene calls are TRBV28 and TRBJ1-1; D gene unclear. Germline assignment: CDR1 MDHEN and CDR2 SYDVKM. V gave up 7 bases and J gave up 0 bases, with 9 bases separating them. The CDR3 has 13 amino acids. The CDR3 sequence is CASKREMNTEAFF. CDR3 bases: TGTGCCAGCAAGCGGGAAATGAACACTGAAGCTTTCTTT.

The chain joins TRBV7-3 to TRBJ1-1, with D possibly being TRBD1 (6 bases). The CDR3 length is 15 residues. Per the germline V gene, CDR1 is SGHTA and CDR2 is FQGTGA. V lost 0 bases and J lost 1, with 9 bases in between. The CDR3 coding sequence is TGTGCCAGCAGCTTAACACCGACAGGGAACACTGAAGCTTTCTTT. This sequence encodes CASSLTPTGNTEAFF.

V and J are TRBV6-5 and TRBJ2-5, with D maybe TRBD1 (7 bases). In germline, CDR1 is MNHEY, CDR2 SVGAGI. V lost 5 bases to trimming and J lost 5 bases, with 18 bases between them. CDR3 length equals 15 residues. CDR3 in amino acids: CASSLQGGYGETQYF. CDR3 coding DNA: TGTGCCAGCAGTCTCCAGGGGGGTTACGGGGAGACCCAGTACTTC.

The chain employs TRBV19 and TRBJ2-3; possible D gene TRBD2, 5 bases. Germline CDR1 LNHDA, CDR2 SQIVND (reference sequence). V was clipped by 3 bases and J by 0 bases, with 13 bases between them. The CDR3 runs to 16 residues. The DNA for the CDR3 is TGTGCCAGTAGTATCCCCTCTGGCGGGAGCACAGATACGCAGTATTTT. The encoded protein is CASSIPSGGSTDTQYF.